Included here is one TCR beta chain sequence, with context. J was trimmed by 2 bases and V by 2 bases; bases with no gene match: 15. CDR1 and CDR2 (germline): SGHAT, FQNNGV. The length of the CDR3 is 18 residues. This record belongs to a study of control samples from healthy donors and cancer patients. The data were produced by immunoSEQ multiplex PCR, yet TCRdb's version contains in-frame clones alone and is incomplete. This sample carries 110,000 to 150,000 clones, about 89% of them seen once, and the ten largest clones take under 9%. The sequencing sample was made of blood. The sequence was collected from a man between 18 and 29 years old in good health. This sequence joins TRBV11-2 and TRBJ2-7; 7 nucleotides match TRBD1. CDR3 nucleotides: TGTGCCAGCAGCTTATTTCCCATGTCGACAGGGTCCCCCTACGAGCAGTACTTC. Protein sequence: CASSLFPMSTGSPYEQYF.